Below are 21 T cell receptor beta chains sequenced from a single sample in a study of shared clonotypes between healthy human individuals. Here immunoSEQ multiplex PCR was the method, and the copy in TCRdb shows in-frame clones only, minus some. The sample contains millions of clones, over 85% of which appear only once. The sample taken for sequencing was naive CD4+ T cells sorted from blood. Subset meaning: CD45RA+ positively selected. Receptors originate from a man between 18 and 29 years old in good health.

The CDR3 coding sequence is TGTGCCAGCAGCCCATCTGGGGGTAATAAGGGCTACACCTTC. Amino acids: CASSPSGGNKGYTF. V usage is TRBV7-2 and J usage is TRBJ1-2, with D perhaps TRBD1 (5 bases). Germline V gene lookup returns CDR1 SGHTA and CDR2 FQGNSA. There are 14 residues in the CDR3. The V end lost 5 bases, the J end lost 8 bases, and 18 bases lay between the germline ends.

The rearrangement joins TRBV7-2 to TRBJ2-7; no reliable D call. The CDR3 spans 15 residues. With 5 bases removed from V and 5 bases from J, the gap between germline ends came to 19 bases. Germline V CDR1 and CDR2: SGHTA, FQGNSA. The DNA for the CDR3 is TGTGCCAGCAGCCTAGACACTGTTGTAGGCGACGAGCAGTACTTC. As protein: CASSLDTVVGDEQYF.

With respect to this clone: A single base separates this from a much larger clone, so it may be a read error. The chain combines TRBV19 with TRBJ1-2; D is perhaps TRBD1 (5 bases). The CDR3 is 15 residues long. Germline V gene lookup returns CDR1 LNHDA and CDR2 SQIVND (reference sequence). In DNA form, the CDR3 reads TGTGCCAGTAGTCGAACTGGGACGGCAAACTATGGCCACACCTTC. It specifies CASSRTGTANYGHTF.

A remark on this clone: A read error may be the cause here, since a much bigger clone is one base away. Other DNA sequences within the sample encode an identical CDR3. This rearrangement joins TRBV30 to TRBJ1-1, with D unclear. This CDR3 has 13 residues. The V gene lost 0 bases and the J gene lost 0 bases, with 5 bases spanning the gap. Germline-derived CDR1 and CDR2 are GTSNPN and SVGIG (reference sequence). The CDR3 loop is CAWSVSLNTEAFF. In nucleotides, the CDR3 is TGTGCCTGGAGTGTCAGTCTGAACACTGAAGCTTTCTTT.

The chain employs TRBV28 and TRBJ2-7; TRBD2 matches 11 bases. V lost 7 bases, J lost 2 bases, and 13 bases stayed unmatched. The CDR3 consists of 17 residues. Germline V gives CDR1 MDHEN, CDR2 SYDVKM. The CDR3 DNA sequence: TGTGCCAGCAATGAAGTGGCTAGCGGGGGGAAGACCTACGAGCAGTACTTC. Translating gives CASNEVASGGKTYEQYF.

The chain recombines TRBV6-6 with TRBJ1-4; 7 positions match TRBD1. The germline CDR1 and CDR2 sequences are MNHNY and SVGAGI (reference sequence). V gave up 1 base and J gave up 4 bases; unmatched junction bases: 3. The CDR3 covers 15 residues. The DNA for the CDR3 is TGTGCCAGCAGTTACTTGGGACAGCGTAATGAAAAACTGTTTTTT. Translating it yields CASSYLGQRNEKLFF.

V usage is TRBV21-1 and J usage is TRBJ1-5; the table names TRBD1, a call not compared with the DNA. TRBV21-1 is assigned pseudogene status. The CDR3 extends over 18 amino acids. The CDR3 DNA follows: TGTGCCAGCAGCAAAGATACCCGACAGGCTTATAGCAATCAGCCCCAGCATTTT. It is translated as CASSKDTRQAYSNQPQHF.

On this clone: This CDR3 is also generated by other DNA sequences in the sample. The V gene is TRBV7-9, the J gene TRBJ2-5; D not resolved. Per germline, CDR1 SEHNR and CDR2 FQNEAQ (reference sequence). The V gene lost 5 bases and the J gene lost 5 bases, with 12 bases spanning the gap. CDR3 size: 13 residues. CDR3 region: CASSPPGQETQYF. CDR3 coding DNA: TGTGCCAGCAGCCCCCCCGGGCAGGAGACCCAGTACTTC.

Remarks on this clone: A much larger clone differs by one base, so this may be a read error. The sample holds other DNA sequences that translate to the same CDR3. CDR3 bases: TGCGCCAGCAGCCAAGTGGTCAGCGCTAACTATGGCTATACCTTC. It codes for CASSQVVSANYGYTF. The chain recombines TRBV4-1 with TRBJ1-2; D gene unclear. The CDR3 length is 15 residues. Per germline, CDR1 MGHRA and CDR2 YSYEKL.

The V gene is TRBV29-1, the J gene TRBJ2-3, with 8 bases fitting TRBD2. The V gene's germline CDR1 is SQVTM and CDR2 ANQGSEA. The CDR3 contains 14 residues. V dropped 0 bases and J dropped 5; count of bases not matched to a gene: 4. DNA for the CDR3: TGCAGCGTTGAAGAAGCCGGGGGGGGAGATACGCAGTATTTT. This translates into CSVEEAGGGDTQYF.

The V call is TRBV11-2, the J call TRBJ2-1; TRBD1 aligns across 7 bases. The V gene end was trimmed by 5 bases and the J gene end by 6 bases; junction bases not matched to a gene: 10. From germline, CDR1 is SGHAT and CDR2 FQNNGV. The CDR3 has 15 amino acids. CDR3 loop: CASSSGQARRNEQFF. The CDR3 DNA follows: TGTGCCAGCAGCAGCGGACAGGCACGCCGCAATGAGCAGTTCTTC.

The genes are TRBV7-2 and TRBJ2-7; 7 positions match TRBD1. The CDR3 has 14 residues. V was pared by 6 bases and J by 2 bases, with 7 bases of the junction left unmatched. CDR1 and CDR2 from the germline V gene are SGHTA and FQGNSA. CDR3 nucleotide sequence: TGTGCCAGCAGTTGGGGAACAGGGGCCTACGAGCAGTACTTC. This translates into CASSWGTGAYEQYF.

The rearrangement joins TRBV18 to TRBJ2-7; TRBD1 agrees at 8 bases. In germline, CDR1 is KGHSH, CDR2 LQKENI. V trimming: 3 bases; J trimming: 0 bases; junction bases outside the gene matches: 10. The CDR3 is 17 amino acids. CDR3 DNA: TGTGCCAGCTCACCCTTTGCCCGGGACAGGAGCTCCTACGAGCAGTACTTC. Its translation is CASSPFARDRSSYEQYF.

This chain joins TRBV5-1 and TRBJ2-1; D gene unclear. This CDR3 spans 11 amino acids. Trimming cost V 4 bases and J 9 bases, with 8 bases left between them. Germline loops: CDR1 SGHRS, CDR2 YFSETQ. The CDR3 coding sequence is TGCGCCAGCAGCCTTGTCAGTGAGCAGTTCTTC. This sequence encodes CASSLVSEQFF.

V usage is TRBV10-3 and J usage is TRBJ2-3; 15 bases fit TRBD2. The CDR3 covers 15 residues. After removal of 7 bases from V and 6 bases from J, the junction contained 5 bases not matched to a gene. In germline, CDR1 is ENHRY, CDR2 SYGVKD. The CDR3 loop reads CAITGTSGGKDTQYF. The CDR3 DNA is TGTGCCATCACCGGGACTAGCGGGGGGAAGGATACGCAGTATTTT.

V is TRBV5-1 and J is TRBJ2-2; 7 bases align to TRBD1. J was trimmed by 2 bases and V by 6 bases; bases with no gene match: 7. The CDR3 covers 15 residues. Per germline, CDR1 SGHRS and CDR2 YFSETQ. The CDR3 DNA is TGCGCCAGCACACCCAGGGGGTCTAACACCGGGGAGCTGTTTTTT. It is translated as CASTPRGSNTGELFF.

J is TRBJ1-4 and V is TRBV19, with D unresolved. The germline gives CDR1 LNHDA, CDR2 SQIVND (reference sequence). V lost 1 base and J lost 10, with 16 bases in between. CDR3 size: 15 residues. CDR3: CASSIGGTTLRKLFF. In nucleotides, the CDR3 is TGTGCCAGTAGTATAGGCGGAACGACTCTCCGAAAACTGTTTTTT.

This chain joins TRBV5-1 and TRBJ2-5; a possible D gene is TRBD2 (6 bases). V was clipped by 4 bases and J by 0 bases, with 10 bases between them. Germline lookup yields CDR1 SGHRS and CDR2 YFSETQ. The CDR3 extends over 14 amino acids. The CDR3 is CASSSTGDQETQYF. CDR3 sequence (DNA): TGCGCCAGCAGCAGCACGGGGGACCAAGAGACCCAGTACTTC. The variable domain in full, completed from reference TRBV5-1 and TRBJ2-5, reads KAGVTQTPRYLIKTRGQQVTLSCSPISGHRSVSWYQQTPGQGLQFLFEYFSETQRNKGNFPGRFSGRQFSNSRSEMNVSTLELGDSALYLCASSSTGDQETQYFGPGTRLLVL.

The chain has TRBV6-5 and TRBJ2-1; D remains unclear. Looked up from germline, CDR1 is MNHEY and CDR2 is SVGAGI. V was cut by 0 bases and J by 10 bases, with 10 bases left in between. This CDR3 comprises 13 residues. CDR3 amino acids: CASSYSNPGEQFF. For the CDR3, the DNA is TGTGCCAGCAGTTACTCGAATCCAGGCGAGCAGTTCTTC.

The V and J genes are TRBV19 and TRBJ1-2; D unresolved. This CDR3 has 14 residues. Trimming removed 6 bases at V and 8 bases at J, with 19 bases between. Per germline, CDR1 LNHDA and CDR2 SQIVND (reference sequence). CDR3 bases: TGTGCCAGTAGCCAAGGCCCCGGGGTCGGAGGCTACACCTTC. Protein: CASSQGPGVGGYTF.

The chain employs TRBV18 and TRBJ2-7; possibly TRBD1 for D (5 bases). This CDR3 region has 14 residues. The germline V and J ends were trimmed by 5 bases and 5 bases, with 16 bases remaining between them. CDR1 and CDR2 (germline): KGHSH, LQKENI. In nucleotides, the CDR3 is TGTGCCAGCTCAACCGATCAAAGGGGCCACGAGCAGTACTTC. Protein sequence: CASSTDQRGHEQYF. Using reference TRBV18 and TRBJ2-7 for the parts outside the CDR3, the full variable domain is NAGVMQNPRHLVRRRGQEARLRCSPMKGHSHVYWYRQLPEEGLKFMVYLQKENIIDESGMPKERFSAEFPKEGPSILRIQQVVRGDSAAYFCASSTDQRGHEQYFGPGTRLTVT.